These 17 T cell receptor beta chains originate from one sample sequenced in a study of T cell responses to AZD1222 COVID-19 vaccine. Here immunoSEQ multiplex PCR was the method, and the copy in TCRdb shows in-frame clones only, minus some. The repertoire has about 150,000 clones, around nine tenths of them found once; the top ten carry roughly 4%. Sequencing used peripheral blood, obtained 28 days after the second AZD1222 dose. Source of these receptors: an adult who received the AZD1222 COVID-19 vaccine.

DNA for the CDR3: TGTGCCAGCAGTGAATTTCTCCCCTTAGCGGGAGGACGTGAGCAGTACTTC. Translating it yields CASSEFLPLAGGREQYF. This sequence joins TRBV6-1 and TRBJ2-7, with TRBD2 matching 10 bases. Germline CDR1 is MNHNS and CDR2 is SASEGT. The CDR3 contains 17 residues. V gave up 2 bases and J gave up 7 bases; unmatched junction bases: 14.

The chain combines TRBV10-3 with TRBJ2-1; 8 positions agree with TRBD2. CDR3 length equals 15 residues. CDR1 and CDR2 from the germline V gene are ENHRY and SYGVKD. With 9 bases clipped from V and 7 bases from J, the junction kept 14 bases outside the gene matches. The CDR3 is CAIAAPGTRGNEQFF. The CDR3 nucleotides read TGTGCCATAGCAGCCCCCGGGACTAGGGGGAATGAGCAGTTCTTC.

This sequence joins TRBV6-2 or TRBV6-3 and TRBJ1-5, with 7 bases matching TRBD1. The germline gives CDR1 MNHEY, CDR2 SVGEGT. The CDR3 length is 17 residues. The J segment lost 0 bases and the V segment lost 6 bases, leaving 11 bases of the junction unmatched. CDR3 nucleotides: TGTGCCAGCAGACCTGACAGGGTCGTCTTTAGCAATCAGCCCCAGCATTTT. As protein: CASRPDRVVFSNQPQHF.

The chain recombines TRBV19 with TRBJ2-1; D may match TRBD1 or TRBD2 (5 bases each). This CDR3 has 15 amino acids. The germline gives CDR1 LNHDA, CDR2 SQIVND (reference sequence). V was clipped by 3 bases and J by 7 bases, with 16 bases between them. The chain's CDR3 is CASSIYGGTGNEQFF. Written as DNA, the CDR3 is TGTGCCAGTAGTATTTATGGGGGAACGGGGAATGAGCAGTTCTTC.

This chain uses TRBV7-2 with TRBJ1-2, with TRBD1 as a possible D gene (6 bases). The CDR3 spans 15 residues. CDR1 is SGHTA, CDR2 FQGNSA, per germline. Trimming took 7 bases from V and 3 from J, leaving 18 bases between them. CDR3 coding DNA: TGTGCCAGCACTGTCAGGGGTAGCTCGCACTATGGCTACACCTTC. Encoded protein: CASTVRGSSHYGYTF.

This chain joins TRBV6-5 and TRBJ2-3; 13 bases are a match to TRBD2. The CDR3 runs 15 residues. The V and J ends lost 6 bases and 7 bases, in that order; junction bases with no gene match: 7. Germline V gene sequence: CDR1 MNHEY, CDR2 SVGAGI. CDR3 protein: CASSATSGGEYTQYF. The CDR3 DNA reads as TGTGCCAGCAGCGCAACTAGCGGGGGGGAGTATACGCAGTATTTT.

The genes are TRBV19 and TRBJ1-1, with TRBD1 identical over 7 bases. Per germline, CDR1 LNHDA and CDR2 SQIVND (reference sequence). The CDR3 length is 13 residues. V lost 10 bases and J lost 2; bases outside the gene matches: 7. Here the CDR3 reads CATKDRFNTEAFF. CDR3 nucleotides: TGTGCCACCAAGGACAGGTTTAACACTGAAGCTTTCTTT.

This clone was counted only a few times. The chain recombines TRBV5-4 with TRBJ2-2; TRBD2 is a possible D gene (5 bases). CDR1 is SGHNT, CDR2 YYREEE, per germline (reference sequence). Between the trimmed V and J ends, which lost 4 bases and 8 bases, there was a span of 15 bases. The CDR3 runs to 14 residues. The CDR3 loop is CASSLDTSAGELFF. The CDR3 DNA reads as TGTGCCAGCAGCCTCGATACTAGTGCAGGGGAGCTGTTTTTT.

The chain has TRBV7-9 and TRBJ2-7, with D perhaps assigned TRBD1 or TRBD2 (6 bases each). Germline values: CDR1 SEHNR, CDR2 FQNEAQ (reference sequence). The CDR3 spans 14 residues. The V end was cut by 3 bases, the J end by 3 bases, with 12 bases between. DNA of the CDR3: TGTGCCAGCAGCTTGGGGGGCCTCCGCTACGAGCAGTACTTC. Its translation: CASSLGGLRYEQYF.

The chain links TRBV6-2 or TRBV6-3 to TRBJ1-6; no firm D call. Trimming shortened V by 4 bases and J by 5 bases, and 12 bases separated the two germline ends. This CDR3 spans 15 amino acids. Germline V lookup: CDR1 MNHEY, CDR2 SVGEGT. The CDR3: CASSFDTDNNSPLHF. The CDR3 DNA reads TGTGCCAGCAGTTTTGACACTGACAATAATTCACCCCTCCACTTT.

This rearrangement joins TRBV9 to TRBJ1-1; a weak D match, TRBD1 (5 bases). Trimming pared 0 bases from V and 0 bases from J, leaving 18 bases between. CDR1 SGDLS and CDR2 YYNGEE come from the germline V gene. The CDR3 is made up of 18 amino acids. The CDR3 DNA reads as TGTGCCAGCAGCGTAGGAGAGGGGCTTCCCCCCATGAACACTGAAGCTTTCTTT. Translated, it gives CASSVGEGLPPMNTEAFF.

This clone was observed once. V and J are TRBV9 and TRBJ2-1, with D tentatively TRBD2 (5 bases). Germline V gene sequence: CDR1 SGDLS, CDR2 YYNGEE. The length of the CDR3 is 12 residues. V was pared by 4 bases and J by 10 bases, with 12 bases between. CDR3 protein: CASSSNSGEQFF. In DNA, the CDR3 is TGTGCCAGCAGCTCCAACTCGGGGGAGCAGTTCTTC.

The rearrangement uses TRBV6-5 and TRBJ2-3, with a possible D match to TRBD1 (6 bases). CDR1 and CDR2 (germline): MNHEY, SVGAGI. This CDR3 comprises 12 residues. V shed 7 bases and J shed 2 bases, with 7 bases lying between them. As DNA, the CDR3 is TGTGCCAGCAACAGGGACACAGATACGCAGTATTTT. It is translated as CASNRDTDTQYF.

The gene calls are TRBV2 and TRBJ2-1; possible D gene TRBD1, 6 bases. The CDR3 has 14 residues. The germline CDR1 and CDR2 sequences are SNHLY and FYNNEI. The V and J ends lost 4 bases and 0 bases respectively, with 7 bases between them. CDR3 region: CASSGGRSYNEQFF. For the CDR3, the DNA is TGTGCCAGCAGTGGGGGGCGCTCCTACAATGAGCAGTTCTTC.

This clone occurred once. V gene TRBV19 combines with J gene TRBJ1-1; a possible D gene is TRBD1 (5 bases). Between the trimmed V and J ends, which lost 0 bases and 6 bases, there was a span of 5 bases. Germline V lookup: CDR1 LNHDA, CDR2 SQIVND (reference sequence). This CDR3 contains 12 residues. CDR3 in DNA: TGTGCCAGTAGTATAGACAGGGCTGAAGCTTTCTTT. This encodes CASSIDRAEAFF. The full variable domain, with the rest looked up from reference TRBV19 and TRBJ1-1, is DGGITQSPKYLFRKEGQNVTLSCEQNLNHDAMYWYRQDPGQGLRLIYYSQIVNDFQKGDIAEGYSVSREKKESFPLTVTSAQKNPTAFYLCASSIDRAEAFFGQGTRLTVV.

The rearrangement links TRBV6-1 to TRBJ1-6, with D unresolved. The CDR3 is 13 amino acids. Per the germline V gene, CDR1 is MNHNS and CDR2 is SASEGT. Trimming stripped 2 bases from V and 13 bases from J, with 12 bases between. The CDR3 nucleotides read TGTGCCAGCAGTGAACTTCTAGTATCGCCCCTCCACTTT. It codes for CASSELLVSPLHF.

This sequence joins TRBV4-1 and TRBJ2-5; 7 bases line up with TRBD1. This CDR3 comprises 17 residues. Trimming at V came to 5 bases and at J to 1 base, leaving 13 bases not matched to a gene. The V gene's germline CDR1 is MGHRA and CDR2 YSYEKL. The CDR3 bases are TGCGCCAGCAGCAACAAACTATTAACAGGGGTCCAAGAGACCCAGTACTTC. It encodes CASSNKLLTGVQETQYF.